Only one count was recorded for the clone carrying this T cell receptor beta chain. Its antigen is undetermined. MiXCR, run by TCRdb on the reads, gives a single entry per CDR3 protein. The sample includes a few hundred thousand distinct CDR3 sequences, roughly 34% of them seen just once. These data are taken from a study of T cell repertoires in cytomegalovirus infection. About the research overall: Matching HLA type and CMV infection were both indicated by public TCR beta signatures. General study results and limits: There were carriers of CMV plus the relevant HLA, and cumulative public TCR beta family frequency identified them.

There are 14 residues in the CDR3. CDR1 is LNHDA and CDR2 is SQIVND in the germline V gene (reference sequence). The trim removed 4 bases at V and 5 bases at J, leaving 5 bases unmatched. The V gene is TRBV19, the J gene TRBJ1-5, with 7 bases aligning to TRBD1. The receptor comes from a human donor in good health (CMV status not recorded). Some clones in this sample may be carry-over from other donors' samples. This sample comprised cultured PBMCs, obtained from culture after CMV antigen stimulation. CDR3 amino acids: CASSTYRGYQPQHF. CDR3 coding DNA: TGTGCCAGTAGTACATACAGGGGTTATCAGCCCCAGCATTTT.